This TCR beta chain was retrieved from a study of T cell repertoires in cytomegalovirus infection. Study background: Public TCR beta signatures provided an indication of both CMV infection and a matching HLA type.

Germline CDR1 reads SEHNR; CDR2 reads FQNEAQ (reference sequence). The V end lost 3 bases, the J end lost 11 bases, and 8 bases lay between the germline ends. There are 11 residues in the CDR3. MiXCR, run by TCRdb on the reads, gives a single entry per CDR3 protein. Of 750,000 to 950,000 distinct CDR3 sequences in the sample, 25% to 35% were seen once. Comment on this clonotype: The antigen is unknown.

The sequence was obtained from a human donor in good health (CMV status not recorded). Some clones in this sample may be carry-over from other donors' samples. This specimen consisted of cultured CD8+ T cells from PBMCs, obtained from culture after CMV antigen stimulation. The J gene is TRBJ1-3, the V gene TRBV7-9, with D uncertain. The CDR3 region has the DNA TGTGCCAGCAGCTTTGGCGACCCCATATATTTT. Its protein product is CASSFGDPIYF.